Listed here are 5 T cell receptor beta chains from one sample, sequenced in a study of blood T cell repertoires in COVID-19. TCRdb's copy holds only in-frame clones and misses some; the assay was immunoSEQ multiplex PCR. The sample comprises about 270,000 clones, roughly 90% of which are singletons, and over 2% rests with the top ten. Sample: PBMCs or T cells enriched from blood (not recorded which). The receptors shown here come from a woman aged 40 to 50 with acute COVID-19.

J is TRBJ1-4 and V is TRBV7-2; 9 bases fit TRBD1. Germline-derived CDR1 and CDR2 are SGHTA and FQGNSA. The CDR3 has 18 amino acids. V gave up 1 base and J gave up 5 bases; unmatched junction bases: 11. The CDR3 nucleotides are TGTGCCAGCAGCTTAGGGGACAGGGCCTTGCAAGGAAATGAAAAACTGTTTTTT. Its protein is CASSLGDRALQGNEKLFF.

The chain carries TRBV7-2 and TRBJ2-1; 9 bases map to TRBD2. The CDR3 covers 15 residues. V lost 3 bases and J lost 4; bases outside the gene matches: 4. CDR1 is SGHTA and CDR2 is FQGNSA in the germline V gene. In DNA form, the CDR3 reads TGTGCCAGCAGCTTTAGCGGGAGTCAGTACAATGAGCAGTTCTTC. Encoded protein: CASSFSGSQYNEQFF.

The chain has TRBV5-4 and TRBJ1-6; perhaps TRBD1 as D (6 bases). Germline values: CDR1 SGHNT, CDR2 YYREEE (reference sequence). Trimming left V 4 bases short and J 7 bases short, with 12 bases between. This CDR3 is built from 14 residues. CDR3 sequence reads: CASSPQGDNSPLHF. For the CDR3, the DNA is TGTGCCAGCAGCCCACAGGGTGACAATTCACCCCTCCACTTT. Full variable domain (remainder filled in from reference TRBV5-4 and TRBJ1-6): ETGVTQSPTHLIKTRGQQVTLRCSSQSGHNTVSWYQQALGQGPQFIFQYYREEENGRGNFPPRFSGLQFPNYSSELNVNALELDDSALYLCASSPQGDNSPLHFGNGTRLTVT.

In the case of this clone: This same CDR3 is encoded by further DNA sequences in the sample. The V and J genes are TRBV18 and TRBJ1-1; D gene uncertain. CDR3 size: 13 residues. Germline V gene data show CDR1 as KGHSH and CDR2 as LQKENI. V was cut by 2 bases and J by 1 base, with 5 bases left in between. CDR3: CASSPSGNTEAFF. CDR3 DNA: TGTGCCAGCTCACCATCCGGGAACACTGAAGCTTTCTTT.

The CDR3 sequence: CASSQALTGLDSPLNNSPLHF. The CDR3 DNA reads as TGTGCCAGCAGCCAAGCCCTTACAGGGTTAGATAGCCCCTTGAATAATTCACCCCTCCACTTT. The V call is TRBV4-2, the J call TRBJ1-6; TRBD1 is a possible D gene (6 bases). Germline CDR1 LGHNA, CDR2 YNFKEQ. The CDR3 loop spans 21 amino acids. V dropped 1 base and J dropped 5 bases, with 27 bases sitting between them.